This TCR beta chain was documented in a study of cytomegalovirus exposure and HLA in healthy donors. Using immunoSEQ multiplex PCR, the repertoire was profiled, and TCRdb retains in-frame clones only, with some absent. Of under 250,000 clones detected, more than 75% appear once; the ten largest clones hold roughly 2%. Germline V gives CDR1 SNHLY, CDR2 FYNNEI. CDR3 length: 15 amino acids. The V and J ends lost 2 bases and 9 bases, in that order; junction bases with no gene match: 7. The receptor was isolated from a woman younger than 35 in good health and CMV-seropositive. The rearrangement joins TRBV2 to TRBJ2-1; 10 positions agree with TRBD2. Sequenced: PBMCs. The chain's CDR3 is CASSESLAGAGEQFF. CDR3 coding DNA: TGTGCCAGCAGTGAAAGTCTAGCGGGAGCAGGTGAGCAGTTCTTC.